This T cell receptor beta chain was documented in a study of shared clonotypes between healthy human individuals. For the study at large: A donor's plate count was three for CD4 naive and three for CD4 memory; CD8 naive had two and CD8 memory one.

Findings of the study overall: Tissues were not sampled, only blood, and their repertoires likely differ. When compared with the clonotypes that were shared by all four sorted-subset donors, the non-shared clonotypes turned out to have lower generation probabilities.

Per the germline V gene, CDR1 is SNHLY and CDR2 is FYNNEI. There are 15 residues in the CDR3. V was shortened by 1 base and J by 2 bases, with 11 bases between the two germline ends. Adult donors, all healthy and HIV-negative, had no recent acute infections or vaccinations. Remarks on this clone: What it binds is unknown.

The assay was immunoSEQ multiplex PCR, and TCRdb's table has in-frame clones only and misses some. The table lists around 990,000 clones, approximately 77% of them singletons. Input material: memory CD4+ T cells from PBMCs. Subset here: CD45RA-negative fraction. V is TRBV2 and J is TRBJ1-1; D is unresolved. The receptor was derived from a young man in good health. Some clones in this sample may be carry-over from other donors' samples. DNA for the CDR3: TGTGCCAGCAGTGAAGAGAGGACGGGTAACACTGAAGCTTTCTTT. Its protein product is CASSEERTGNTEAFF.